These T cell receptor beta chains were read from a single sample in a study of post-analysis software for immune sequencing data. MiXCR, applied by TCRdb to the PCR reads, yields one record per CDR3 protein. The sample has about 800,000 distinct CDR3 sequences, about 27% seen once; the top ten hold roughly 0.53%. Sequencing was done on a sample of blood. The receptors come from a girl between 5 and 17 years old with multiple sclerosis. Both conserved end residues are part of each CDR3. D genes are given only for firm matches.

CASSLAVGAGYGYTF . TRBV7-9
CASSPALGGSYEQYF TRBD2 TRBV6-5
CASSTRQGRTEAFF TRBD1 TRBV5-1
CASSFFRGSTDTQYF . TRBV27
CASRTSGEETQFF TRBD2 TRBV10-3
CASSLSRVVNEQFF . TRBV7-2
CASSLAPVRRNEQFF . TRBV7-9
CASSYDMNSPFHF . TRBV6-5
CSGRDRRGPKETQYF . TRBV20-1
CSVEERQVSYEQYF . TRBV29-1
CASSLNPSAQDGNEKLFF . TRBV7-9
CASSLERDEQFF . TRBV5-1
CASSCYDVGSSYNSPLHF . TRBV4-1
CASSFGTGAYNEQFF TRBD1 TRBV5-6
CASSLSRRAYGYTF . TRBV27
CASSLAHYNATEAFF . TRBV5-5
CSVLGVSSGANVLTF . TRBV29-1
CASRILMGEQFF . TRBV6-4
CASTSGLLTDTQYF . TRBV28
CASSTRSGLSTDTQYF TRBD2 TRBV5-1
CASNDGLNEQFF . TRBV7-2
CASSEIQGLGNQPQHF . TRBV19
CASSRGGRFYEQYF TRBD2 TRBV7-8
CATPAPPHF . TRBV6-1
CASSQEPGPYYGYTF . TRBV4-1
CSARGMGSRSYEQYF . TRBV20-1
CASAEGGNNEKLFF . TRBV6-5
CASSQGERAAFF . TRBV7-9
CSAGTSGSYEQYF TRBD2 TRBV29-1
CASSPKIPDREADTQYF TRBD1 TRBV13
CASSYSGLTNYGYTF . TRBV6-2/TRBV6-3
CASSFGGGVSYEQYF . TRBV28
CASSLGTGSGYNEQYF . TRBV7-2
CSASGRLAGYTGELFF TRBD2 TRBV20-1
CSVASSGANVRTF . TRBV29-1
CASSYRPERSEQFF . TRBV6-5
CASSYSKQVVRAGYGYTF . TRBV6-5
CSARAGTGGIDTQYF TRBD1 TRBV20-1
CASSLPTLAMYQETQFF TRBD2 TRBV11-2
CASFHGDPYEQYF . TRBV6-2/TRBV6-3
CASSYWVGAGEQYF . TRBV6-5